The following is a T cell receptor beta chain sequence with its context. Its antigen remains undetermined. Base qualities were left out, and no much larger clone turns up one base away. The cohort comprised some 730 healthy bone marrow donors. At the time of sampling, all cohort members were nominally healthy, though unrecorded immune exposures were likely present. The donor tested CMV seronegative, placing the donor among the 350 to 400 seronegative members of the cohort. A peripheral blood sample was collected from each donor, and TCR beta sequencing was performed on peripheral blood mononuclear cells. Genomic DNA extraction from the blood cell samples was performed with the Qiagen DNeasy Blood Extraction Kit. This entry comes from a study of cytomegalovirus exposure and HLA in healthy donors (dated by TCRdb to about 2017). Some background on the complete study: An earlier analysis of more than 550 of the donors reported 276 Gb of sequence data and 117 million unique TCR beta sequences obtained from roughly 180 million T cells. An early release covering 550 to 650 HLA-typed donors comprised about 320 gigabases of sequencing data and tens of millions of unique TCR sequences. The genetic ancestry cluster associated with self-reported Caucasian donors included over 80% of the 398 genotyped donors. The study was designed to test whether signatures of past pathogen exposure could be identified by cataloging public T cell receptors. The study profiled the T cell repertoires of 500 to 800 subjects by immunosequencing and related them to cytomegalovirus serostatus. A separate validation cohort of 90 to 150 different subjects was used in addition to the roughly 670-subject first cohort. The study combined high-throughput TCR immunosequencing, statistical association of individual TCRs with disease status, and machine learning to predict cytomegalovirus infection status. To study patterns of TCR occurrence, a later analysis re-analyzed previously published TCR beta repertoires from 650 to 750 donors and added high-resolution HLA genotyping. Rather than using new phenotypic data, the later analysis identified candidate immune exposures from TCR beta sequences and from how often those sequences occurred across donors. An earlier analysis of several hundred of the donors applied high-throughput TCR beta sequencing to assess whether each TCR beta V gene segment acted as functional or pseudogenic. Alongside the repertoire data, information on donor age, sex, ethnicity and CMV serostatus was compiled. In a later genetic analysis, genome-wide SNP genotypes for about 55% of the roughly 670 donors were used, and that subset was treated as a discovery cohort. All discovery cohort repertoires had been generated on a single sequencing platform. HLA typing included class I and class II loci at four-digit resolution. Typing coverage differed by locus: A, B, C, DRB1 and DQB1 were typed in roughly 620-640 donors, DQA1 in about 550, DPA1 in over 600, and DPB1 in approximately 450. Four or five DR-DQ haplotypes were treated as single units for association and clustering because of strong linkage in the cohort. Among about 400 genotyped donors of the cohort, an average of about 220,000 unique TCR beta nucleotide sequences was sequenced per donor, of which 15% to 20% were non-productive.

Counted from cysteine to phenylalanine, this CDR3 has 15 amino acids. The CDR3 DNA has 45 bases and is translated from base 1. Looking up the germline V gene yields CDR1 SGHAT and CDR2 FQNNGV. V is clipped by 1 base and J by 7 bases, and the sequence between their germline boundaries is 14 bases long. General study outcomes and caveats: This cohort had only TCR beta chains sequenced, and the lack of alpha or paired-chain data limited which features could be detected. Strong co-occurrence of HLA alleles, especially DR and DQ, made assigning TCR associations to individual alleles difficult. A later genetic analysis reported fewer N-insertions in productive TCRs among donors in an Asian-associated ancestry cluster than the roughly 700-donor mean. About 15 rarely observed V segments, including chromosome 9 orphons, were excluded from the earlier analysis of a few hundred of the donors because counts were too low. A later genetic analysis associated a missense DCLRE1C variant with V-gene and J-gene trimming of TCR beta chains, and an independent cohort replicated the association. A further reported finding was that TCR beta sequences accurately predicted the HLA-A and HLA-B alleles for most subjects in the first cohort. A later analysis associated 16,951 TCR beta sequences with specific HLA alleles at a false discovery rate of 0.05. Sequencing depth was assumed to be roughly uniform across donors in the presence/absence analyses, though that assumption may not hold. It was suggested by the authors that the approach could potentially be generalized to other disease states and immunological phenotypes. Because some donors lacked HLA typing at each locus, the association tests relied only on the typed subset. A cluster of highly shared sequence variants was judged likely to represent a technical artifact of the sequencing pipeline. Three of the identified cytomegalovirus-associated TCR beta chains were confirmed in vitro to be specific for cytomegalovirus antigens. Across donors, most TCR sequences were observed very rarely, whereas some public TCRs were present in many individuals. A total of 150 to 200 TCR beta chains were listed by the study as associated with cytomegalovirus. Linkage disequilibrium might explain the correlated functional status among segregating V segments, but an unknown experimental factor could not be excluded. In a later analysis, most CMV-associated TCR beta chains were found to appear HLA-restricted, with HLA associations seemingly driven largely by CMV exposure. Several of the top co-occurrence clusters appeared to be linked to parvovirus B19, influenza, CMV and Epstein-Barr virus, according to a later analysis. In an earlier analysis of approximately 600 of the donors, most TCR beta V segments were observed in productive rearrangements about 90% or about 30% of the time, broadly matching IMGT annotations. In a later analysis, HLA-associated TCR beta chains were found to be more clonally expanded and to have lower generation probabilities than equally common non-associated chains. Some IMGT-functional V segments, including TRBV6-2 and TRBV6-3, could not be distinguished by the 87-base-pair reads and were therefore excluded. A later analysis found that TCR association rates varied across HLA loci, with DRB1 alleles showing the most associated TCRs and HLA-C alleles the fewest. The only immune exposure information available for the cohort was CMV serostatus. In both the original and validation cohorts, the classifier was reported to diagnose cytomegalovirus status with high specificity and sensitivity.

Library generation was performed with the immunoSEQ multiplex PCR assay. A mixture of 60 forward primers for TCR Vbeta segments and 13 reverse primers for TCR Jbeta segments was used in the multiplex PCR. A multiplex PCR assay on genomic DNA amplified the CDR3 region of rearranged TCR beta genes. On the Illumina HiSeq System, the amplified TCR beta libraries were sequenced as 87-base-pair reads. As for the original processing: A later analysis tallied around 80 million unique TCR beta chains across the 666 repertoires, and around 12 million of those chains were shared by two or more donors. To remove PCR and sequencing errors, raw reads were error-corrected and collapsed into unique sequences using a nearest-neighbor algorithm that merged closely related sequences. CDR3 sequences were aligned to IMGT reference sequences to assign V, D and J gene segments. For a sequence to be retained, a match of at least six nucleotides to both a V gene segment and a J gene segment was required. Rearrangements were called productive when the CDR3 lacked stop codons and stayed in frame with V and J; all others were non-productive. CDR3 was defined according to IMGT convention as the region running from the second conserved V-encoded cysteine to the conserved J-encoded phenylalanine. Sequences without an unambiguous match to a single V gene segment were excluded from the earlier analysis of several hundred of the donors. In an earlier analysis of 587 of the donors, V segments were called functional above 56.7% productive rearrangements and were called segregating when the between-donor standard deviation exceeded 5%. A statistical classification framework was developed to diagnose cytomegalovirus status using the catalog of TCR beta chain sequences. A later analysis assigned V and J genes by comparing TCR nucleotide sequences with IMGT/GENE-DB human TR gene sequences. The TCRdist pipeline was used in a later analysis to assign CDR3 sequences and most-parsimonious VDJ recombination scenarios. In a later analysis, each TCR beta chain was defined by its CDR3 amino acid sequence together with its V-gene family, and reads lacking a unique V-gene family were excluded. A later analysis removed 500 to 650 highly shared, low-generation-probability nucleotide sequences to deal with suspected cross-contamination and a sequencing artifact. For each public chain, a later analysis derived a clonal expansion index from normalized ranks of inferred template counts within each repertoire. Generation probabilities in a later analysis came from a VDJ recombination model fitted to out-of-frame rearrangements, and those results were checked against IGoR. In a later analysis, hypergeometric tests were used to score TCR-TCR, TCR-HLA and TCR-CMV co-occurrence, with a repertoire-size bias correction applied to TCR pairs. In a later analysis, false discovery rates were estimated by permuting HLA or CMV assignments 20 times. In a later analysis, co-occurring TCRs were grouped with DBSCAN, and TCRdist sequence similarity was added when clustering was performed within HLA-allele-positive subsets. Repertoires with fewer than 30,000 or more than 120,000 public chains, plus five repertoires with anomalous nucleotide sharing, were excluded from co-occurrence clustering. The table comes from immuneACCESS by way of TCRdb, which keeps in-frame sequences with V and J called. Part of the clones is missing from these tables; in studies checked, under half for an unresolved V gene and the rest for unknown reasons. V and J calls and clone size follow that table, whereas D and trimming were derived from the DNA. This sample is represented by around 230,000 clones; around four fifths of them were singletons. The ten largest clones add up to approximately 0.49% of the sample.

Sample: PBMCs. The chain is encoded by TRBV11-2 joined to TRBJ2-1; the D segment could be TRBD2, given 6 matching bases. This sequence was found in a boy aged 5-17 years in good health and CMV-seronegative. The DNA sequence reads TGTGCCAGCAGCTTAGTTGCGGGACCGGGGAATGAGCAGTTCTTC. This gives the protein CASSLVAGPGNEQFF.